This T cell receptor (beta chain) was obtained from a study of blood T cells in healthy people across ages. Study outcomes and limitations: A greater number of naive CD4+ cells and higher diversity distinguished long-lived donors from aged donors. Per million T cells, TCR beta diversity dropped about linearly as age rose.

Combining a sample-barcoded 5' primer with a J-beta primer mix, a second PCR ran for 7 to 11 cycles. TCRdb called the 5' RACE reads again in MiXCR, with one record for every CDR3 protein. The sample shows 780,000 or so distinct CDR3 sequences, more than 50% of them seen only once. The study recruited healthy Caucasian donors from Russia who were aged about 6 to 90. Researchers report isolating at least 6 million PBMCs per sample. In regard to this clonotype: No antigen is known for it.

V lost 3 bases to trimming and J lost 3 bases; unmatched junction nucleotides: 11. The CDR3 runs 18 residues. Germline V gene sequence: CDR1 KGHDR, CDR2 SFDVKD. The V gene is TRBV24-1, the J gene TRBJ2-2, with TRBD2 matching 8 bases. The sequencing input was blood. This TCR derives from a man in his forties in good health. The CDR3 nucleotides are TGTGCCACCAGTGATCCGACCCCTACTAGCGGTTACACCGGGGAGCTGTTTTTT. It encodes CATSDPTPTSGYTGELFF.